This T cell receptor (beta chain) comes out of a study of CD8+CD57+ T cells in acquired aplastic anemia. Turning to the study itself: An average of roughly 3 ug of DNA was obtained from sorted CD4+ and CD8+ cells. On average, healthy donors gave some 11 million reads for CD4+ cells.

In this sample, this clonotype turned up many times. The CDR3 sequence is 12 residues long. Trimming took off 5 bases at V and 4 bases at J, with 5 bases between the two ends. In germline, CDR1 is SEHNR, CDR2 FQNEAQ (reference sequence). Investigators profiled TCR beta VDJ and CDR3 from genomic DNA template. TCRdb passed the reads through MiXCR, listing each CDR3 protein once. The table shows tens of thousands of distinct CDR3 sequences, with approximately 46% occurring only once. Material for sequencing was sorted CD4+, CD8+, or CD8+CD57+ T cells (not recorded which) from PBMCs. V gene TRBV7-9 combines with J gene TRBJ2-2; no clear D gene. This clonotype originated in a human donor in good health, serving as a control. The CDR3 loop reads CASSPPTGELFF. DNA for the CDR3: TGTGCCAGCAGCCCCCCCACCGGGGAGCTGTTTTTT.